This entry concerns a single T cell receptor (beta chain). Antigen: not known. This record belongs to a study of T cell responses to AZD1222 COVID-19 vaccine. Study-level points and caveats: White British ancestry dominated among donors, who included more females, and clonal diversity was possibly underestimated.

Generated by immunoSEQ multiplex PCR, the TCRdb table keeps only in-frame clones and is missing some. The sample carries more than 150,000 clones, around nine tenths recorded once. Sample: peripheral blood, taken 28 days after the second AZD1222 dose. The receptor's source is an adult who received the AZD1222 COVID-19 vaccine.

CDR3 loop: CASSQDRQGRGETQYF. In DNA, the CDR3 is TGTGCCAGCAGCCAAGATCGTCAGGGGCGGGGAGAGACCCAGTACTTC. V gene TRBV3-1 (or the pseudogene TRBV3-2) combines with J gene TRBJ2-5; D possibly uses TRBD1 or TRBD2 (6 bases each). The CDR3 consists of 16 residues. With 0 bases removed from V and 4 bases from J, the gap between germline ends came to 15 bases. Per the germline V gene, CDR1 is LGHDT and CDR2 is YNNKEL (reference sequence).